This T cell receptor (beta chain) was identified in a study of shared clonotypes between healthy human individuals. Regarding the study as a whole: Naive subsets usually exceeded memory subsets in estimated richness. The four-donor shared clonotypes exceeded non-shared clonotypes in generation probability, with non-shared ones scoring lower.

Details on this clone: The antigen remains undetermined.

In germline, CDR1 is SGHRS, CDR2 YFSETQ. V shed 8 bases and J 3 bases; nucleotides not matched to a gene: 7. The CDR3 is 13 amino acids. The donor cohort consisted entirely of Caucasian adults residing in Nashville, Tennessee. The method was immunoSEQ multiplex PCR; TCRdb's version includes in-frame clones alone and lacks a portion of them. Counted here are more than 2,000,000 clones, approximately 92% occurring once; the ten biggest clones make up around 0.14%. The specimen was naive CD4+ T cells sorted from blood. The sample's subset: CD45RA+ positively selected. The rearrangement uses TRBV5-1 and TRBJ2-7, with 8 positions matching TRBD1. This clonotype was obtained from a man aged 18 to 30 in good health. This CDR3 reads CASSGQGGYEQYF. For the CDR3, the DNA is TGCGCCAGTTCAGGACAGGGAGGCTACGAGCAGTACTTC.